Below, one T cell receptor beta chain is given with its context. These data are taken from a study of metastatic and nonmetastatic thyroid tumors. Germline loops: CDR1 LNHDA, CDR2 SQIVND (reference sequence). Deletions cut 10 bases from V and 3 bases from J, with 15 bases between. The CDR3 has 13 residues. Patients had received no treatment of any kind before thyroid surgery. With MiXCR, TCRdb called clones anew from the PCR reads. The sample holds approximately 17,000 clones, 26% seen once. Sequencing was performed on tumor tissue. This receptor was identified in a female donor with papillary thyroid cancer or a benign thyroid nodule (not recorded which). Some clones in this sample may be carry-over from other donors' samples. The chain carries TRBV19 and TRBJ1-2, with unresolved D. The CDR3, as DNA: TGTGCCATTTCCCCCATACAGTACTATGGCTACACCTTC. This encodes CAISPIQYYGYTF.